Presented here are 2 T cell receptor beta chains from one specimen sequenced in a study of shared clonotypes between healthy human individuals. Assay: immunoSEQ multiplex PCR; the TCRdb copy retains only in-frame clones and omits some. Altogether more than 2 million clones are present, 85% to 95% being singletons, with the ten largest covering more than 1.5%. Naive CD8 cells lacked CD45RO and underwent positive selection for CCR7, leaving out terminally differentiated effector memory CD45RA+ cells. The sequenced sample was naive CD8+ T cells from PBMCs. These receptors originate from a man in his late teens or twenties in good health. Some clones in this sample may be carry-over from other donors' samples.

As for this clone: Other DNA sequences in this specimen translate into the identical CDR3. The chain carries TRBV7-9 and TRBJ1-5; D uncertain. Trimming shortened V by 5 bases and J by 1 base, and 12 bases separated the two germline ends. The germline V gene encodes CDR1 SEHNR and CDR2 FQNEAQ (reference sequence). The CDR3 is 15 amino acids. The CDR3 sequence: CASSPPEGSNQPQHF. As DNA, the CDR3 is TGTGCCAGCAGCCCACCGGAGGGAAGCAATCAGCCCCAGCATTTT.

Remarks on this clone: The same CDR3 also results from other DNA sequences found in this sample. The chain carries TRBV9 and TRBJ2-7; 8 bases align to TRBD1. The CDR3 has 14 residues. Germline V gene lookup returns CDR1 SGDLS and CDR2 YYNGEE. V shed 4 bases and J 2 bases; nucleotides not matched to a gene: 5. This CDR3 reads CASSTRDRPYEQYF. The CDR3 DNA reads TGTGCCAGCAGCACCCGGGACAGGCCCTACGAGCAGTACTTC. Full variable domain (remainder filled in from reference TRBV9 and TRBJ2-7): DSGVTQTPKHLITATGQRVTLRCSPRSGDLSVYWYQQSLDQGLQFLIQYYNGEERAKGNILERFSAQQFPDLHSELNLSSLELGDSALYFCASSTRDRPYEQYFGPGTRLTVT.